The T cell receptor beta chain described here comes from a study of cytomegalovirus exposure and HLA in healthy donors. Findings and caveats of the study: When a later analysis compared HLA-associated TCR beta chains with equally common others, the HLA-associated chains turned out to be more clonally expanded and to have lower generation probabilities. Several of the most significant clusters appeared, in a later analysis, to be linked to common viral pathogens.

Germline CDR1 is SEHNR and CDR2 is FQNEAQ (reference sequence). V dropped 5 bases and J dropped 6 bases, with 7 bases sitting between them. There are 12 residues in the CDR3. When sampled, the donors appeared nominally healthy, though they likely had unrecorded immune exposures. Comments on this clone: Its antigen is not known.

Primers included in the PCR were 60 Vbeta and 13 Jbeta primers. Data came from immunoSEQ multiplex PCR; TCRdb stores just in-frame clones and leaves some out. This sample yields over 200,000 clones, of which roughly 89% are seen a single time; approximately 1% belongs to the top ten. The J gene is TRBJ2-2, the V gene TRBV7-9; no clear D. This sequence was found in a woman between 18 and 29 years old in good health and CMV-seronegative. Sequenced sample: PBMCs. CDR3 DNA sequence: TGTGCCAGCAGCATACTTGCCGGGGAGCTGTTTTTT. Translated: CASSILAGELFF.